These T cell receptor beta chains were read from a single sample in a study of blood T cell repertoires in COVID-19. Sequenced by immunoSEQ multiplex PCR; TCRdb stores in-frame clones only, minus some. Found here are about 15,000 clones, around 75% of them singletons; the top ten hold around 13%. The material sequenced was peripheral blood. These receptors were collected from a man in his sixties with acute or convalescent COVID-19. The CDR3 runs from the conserved cysteine through the conserved F or W. The order of the fields is J gene, clone size, V gene, D gene, CDR3 protein, CDR3 DNA. A D gene is named only where the DNA matches it firmly. Not all rows give a size; the values are once, few, many and, for expanded clones, a class.

j_gene: TRBJ2-3; abundance: once; v_gene: TRBV30; d_gene: .; CDR3aa: CAWSGAGGTQYF; CDR3nt: TGTGCCTGGAGTGGGGCGGGCGGCACGCAGTATTTT
j_gene: TRBJ2-1; abundance: .; v_gene: TRBV7-8; d_gene: TRBD1; CDR3aa: CASSLMPGAAGGTEQFF; CDR3nt: TGTGCCAGCAGCTTAATGCCCGGGGCGGCAGGGGGCACTGAGCAGTTCTTC
j_gene: TRBJ2-3; abundance: few; v_gene: TRBV5-1; d_gene: .; CDR3aa: CASSSVVASVPSTDTQYF; CDR3nt: TGCGCCAGCAGCTCAGTGGTGGCCAGCGTTCCTAGCACAGATACGCAGTATTTT
j_gene: TRBJ1-2; abundance: once; v_gene: TRBV7-3; d_gene: .; CDR3aa: CASSPQDKPYGYTF; CDR3nt: TGTGCCAGCAGCCCCCAGGACAAACCCTATGGCTACACCTTC
j_gene: TRBJ2-5; abundance: .; v_gene: TRBV5-1; d_gene: .; CDR3aa: CASSLEGGRVVGETQYF; CDR3nt: TGCGCCAGCAGCTTGGAAGGCGGCAGGGTGGTTGGAGAGACCCAGTACTTC
j_gene: TRBJ2-3; abundance: once; v_gene: TRBV12-3/TRBV12-4; d_gene: .; CDR3aa: CAVAWGRTDTQYF; CDR3nt: TGTGCCGTCGCGTGGGGGCGCACAGATACGCAGTATTTT
j_gene: TRBJ1-5; abundance: .; v_gene: TRBV3-1/TRBV3-2; d_gene: .; CDR3aa: CASSQSVNQPQHF; CDR3nt: TGTGCCAGCAGCCAATCGGTGAATCAGCCCCAGCATTTT
j_gene: TRBJ1-1; abundance: .; v_gene: TRBV18; d_gene: TRBD1; CDR3aa: CASSRGQVNVGMNTEAFF; CDR3nt: TGTGCCAGCTCACGGGGACAGGTGAACGTGGGGATGAACACTGAAGCTTTCTTT
j_gene: TRBJ1-1; abundance: .; v_gene: TRBV4-3; d_gene: TRBD1; CDR3aa: CASSQVGGMSTEAFF; CDR3nt: TGCGCCAGCAGCCAAGTAGGGGGCATGAGCACTGAAGCTTTCTTT
j_gene: TRBJ2-7; abundance: .; v_gene: TRBV6-5; d_gene: .; CDR3aa: CASRGDNSYEQYF; CDR3nt: TGTGCCAGCAGAGGGGACAACTCCTACGAGCAGTACTTC